One sample yielded the 6 T cell receptor beta chains listed below, sequenced in a study of post-analysis software for immune sequencing data. Study-level results: With TRBV5-6, TRBV5-1 and TRBV20-1 included, about 5 TRBV segments were more frequent in patients than in controls.

No cognate antigen is known for these TCRs. Researchers reported that TCR beta cDNA libraries carried unique molecular identifiers. TCRdb re-analysed the PCR reads in MiXCR, keeping a single row per CDR3 protein. This sample has a few hundred thousand distinct CDR3 sequences, with approximately 46% found just once. Material for sequencing was blood. These receptors were collected from a girl aged 5-17 years with multiple sclerosis.

This clonotype was observed a few times. This rearrangement joins TRBV29-1 to TRBJ1-4, with D uncertain. CDR3 size: 11 residues. The germline gives CDR1 SQVTM, CDR2 ANQGSEA. V was clipped by 4 bases and J by 16 bases, with 16 bases between them. The CDR3 region is CSVVWSGEPFF. CDR3 bases: TGCAGCGTTGTATGGTCCGGGGAGCCGTTTTTT.

This clonotype was counted between two and nine times. This rearrangement joins TRBV6-4 to TRBJ1-1; 9 bases fit TRBD1. V lost 3 bases and J lost 4; bases outside the gene matches: 3. The germline V gene encodes CDR1 MRHNA and CDR2 SNTAGT. CDR3 length: 14 residues. CDR3 residues: CASSEQGASTEAFF. In DNA, the CDR3 is TGTGCCAGCAGTGAACAGGGGGCTAGCACTGAAGCTTTCTTT.

In this sample, this clonotype turned up a few times. This rearrangement joins TRBV12-3 or TRBV12-4 to TRBJ1-6; 8 nucleotides agree with TRBD1. Trimming removed 3 bases from V and 10 bases from J; junction bases left unmatched: 2. CDR3 size: 13 residues. The CDR3 protein is CASSLYRGSPLHF. CDR3 coding DNA: TGTGCCAGCAGTTTGTACAGGGGGTCACCCCTCCACTTT.

V is TRBV14 and J is TRBJ2-5, with 10 bases matching TRBD2. Germline CDR1 SGHDN, CDR2 FVKESK. The CDR3 consists of 14 residues. V was clipped by 5 bases and J by 5 bases; unmatched bases: 5. Here the CDR3 DNA reads TGTGCCAGCAGCGTCCTAGCGGGGGTGGAGACCCAGTACTTC. As protein: CASSVLAGVETQYF.

The V gene is TRBV6-1, the J gene TRBJ2-5; weak D call: TRBD1 (5 bases). The better agreement between TRBJ2-7 and the DNA end casts doubt on the J call. CDR3 length: 16 residues. Per germline, CDR1 MNHNS and CDR2 SASEGT. CDR3 nucleotide sequence: TGTGCCAGCAGTGAAACGAGATCAGGGCCAGTCCACGAGCAGTACTTC. Translated: CASSETRSGPVHEQYF.

This chain joins TRBV6-5 and TRBJ1-2; 8 bases align to TRBD1. Germline V CDR1 and CDR2: MNHEY, SVGAGI. The CDR3 is 12 residues long. V lost 4 bases to trimming and J lost 9 bases; unmatched junction nucleotides: 4. CDR3 sequence (DNA): TGTGCCAGCAGTTTTAGACAGGGGAGCTACACCTTC. Protein sequence: CASSFRQGSYTF.